This T cell receptor (beta chain) emerged from a study of CD8+ T cells in alopecia areata. Study results and caveats: Scalp and blood retained many expanded lesional clones during tofacitinib. It was lesional scalp, especially alopecia totalis/universalis, that showed higher clonality than normal scalp. Having just one nonresponder leaves the connection between baseline CD8+ expansion and response unresolved.

TCR sequencing used cDNA made by reverse transcription of extracted RNA. Clones were sequenced by immunoSEQ multiplex PCR, and TCRdb holds only the in-frame ones, with some missing. Of 150,000 to 200,000 clones in the sample, about 61% were seen once. Concerning this clone itself: Its antigen remains unidentified.

V dropped 3 bases and J dropped 0 bases, with 9 bases sitting between them. Germline CDR1 and CDR2: KGHSH and LQKENI. The CDR3 sequence is 14 residues long. Noted treatment: oral pan-JAK inhibitor, 5-10 mg twice daily. V and J are TRBV18 and TRBJ2-7; D is perhaps TRBD1 or TRBD2 (5 bases each). This receptor was taken from a human donor with alopecia areata. Sample: CD4+ T cells sorted from blood, taken at approximately week 60, from a patient treated with tofacitinib. The CDR3 loop is CASSPSGTSYEQYF. Written as DNA, the CDR3 is TGTGCCAGCTCACCTTCCGGGACCTCCTACGAGCAGTACTTC.